These T cell receptor beta chains were read from a single sample in a study of blood T cells in healthy people across ages. TCRdb re-derived calls from the 5' RACE reads in MiXCR, one entry per CDR3 protein. The sample consists of 650,000 to 800,000 distinct CDR3 sequences, roughly 44% of them appearing once. What was sequenced was blood. These receptor sequences come from a man aged 55 to 69 in good health. Each CDR3 is given with its conserved first and last residue. Not every row has a clone size; where given, it reads once, few, many or a size class.

CDR3aa | j_gene | v_gene | abundance
CASSSGRRRDRKNQPQHF | TRBJ1-5 | TRBV7-3 | many
CASSRPPSYEQYF | - | TRBV7-9 | -
CSARAETGHATNEKLFF | TRBJ1-4 | TRBV20-1 | -
CASSLTLGQQETQYF | TRBJ2-5 | TRBV11-2 | -
CASSQGSLDYGYTF | TRBJ1-2 | TRBV4-3 | few
CASSYDGQPNTGELFF | TRBJ2-2 | TRBV6-5 | -
CASSSRQGRGGEQFF | TRBJ2-1 | TRBV12-3/TRBV12-4 | few
CASSPRLEGTDTQYF | TRBJ2-3 | TRBV7-9 | -
CASSQDSQGDTQYF | TRBJ2-3 | TRBV3-1 | -
CGAVPGLAEETQYF | TRBJ2-5 | TRBV20-1 | -
CASSPPRYRGNQPQHF | TRBJ1-5 | TRBV6-2/TRBV6-3 | once
CASSSAPGAHIEQYF | TRBJ2-7 | TRBV11-3 | -
CASRANDRGSGNTIYF | TRBJ1-3 | TRBV2 | -
CATSPKTVSYEQYF | TRBJ2-7 | TRBV15 | -
CASSYRDASGYTF | TRBJ1-2 | TRBV6-5 | -
CASSSGTKQHF | TRBJ1-5 | TRBV6-1 | -
CASSRQGTNGYTF | TRBJ1-2 | TRBV3-1 | -
CASSRLPHFEQYF | TRBJ2-7 | TRBV6-2/TRBV6-3 | few
CASSIGLAGSSNEQFF | TRBJ2-1 | TRBV5-1 | few
CASSSDRDPPPNEKLFF | TRBJ1-4 | TRBV7-9 | few
CASSYSGRGSSYEQYF | TRBJ2-7 | TRBV6-2/TRBV6-3 | -
CSVVGGSSYEQYF | TRBJ2-7 | TRBV29-1 | few
CASREGLFKSPLHF | TRBJ1-6 | TRBV25-1 | -
CSAIAIQNQPQHF | TRBJ1-5 | TRBV20-1 | once
CSVDRGVRTGELFF | TRBJ2-2 | TRBV29-1 | -
CASRLAGGDEQYF | TRBJ2-7 | TRBV28 | few
CASSSGTNTDTQYF | TRBJ2-3 | TRBV5-1 | -
CAGTPPAGSETQYF | - | TRBV7-9 | -
CASSLTGFTALVLETQYF | TRBJ2-5 | TRBV6-2/TRBV6-3 | few
CASTHKTLSETQFF | TRBJ2-1 | TRBV28 | -
CASSLFSGGSTDTQYF | TRBJ2-3 | TRBV7-6 | few
CSVDGQGFSSPTDTQYF | TRBJ2-3 | TRBV29-1 | -
CASSQAGFADTQYF | TRBJ2-3 | TRBV4-3 | -